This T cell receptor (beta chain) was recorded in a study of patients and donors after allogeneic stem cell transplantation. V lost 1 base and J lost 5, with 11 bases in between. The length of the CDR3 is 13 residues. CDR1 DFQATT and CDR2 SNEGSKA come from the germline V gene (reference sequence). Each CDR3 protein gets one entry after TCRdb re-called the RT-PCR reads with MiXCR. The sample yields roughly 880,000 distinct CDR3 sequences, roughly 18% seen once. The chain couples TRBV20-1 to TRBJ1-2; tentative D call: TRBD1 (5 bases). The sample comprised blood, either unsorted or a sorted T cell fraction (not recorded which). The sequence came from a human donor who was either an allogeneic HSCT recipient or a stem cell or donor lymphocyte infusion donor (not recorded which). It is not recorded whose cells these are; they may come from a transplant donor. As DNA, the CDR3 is TGCAGTGCTAGAGTAGGGGACGGATATGGCTACACCTTC. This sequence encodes CSARVGDGYGYTF.